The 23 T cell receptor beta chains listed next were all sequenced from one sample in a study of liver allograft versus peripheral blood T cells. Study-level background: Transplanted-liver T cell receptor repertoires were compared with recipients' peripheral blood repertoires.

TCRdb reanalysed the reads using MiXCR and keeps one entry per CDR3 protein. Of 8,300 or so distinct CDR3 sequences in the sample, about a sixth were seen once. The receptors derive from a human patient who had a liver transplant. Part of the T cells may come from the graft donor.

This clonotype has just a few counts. The CDR3 region is CASSQDRRDRTTLAKNIQYF. As DNA, the CDR3 is TGTGCCAGCAGCCAAGATCGGCGGGACCGAACGACATTAGCCAAAAACATTCAGTACTTC. The chain recombines TRBV3-1 with TRBJ2-4, with a possible D match to TRBD2 (6 bases). The germline V gene has CDR1 LGHDT and CDR2 YNNKEL (reference sequence). Trimming cost V 0 bases and J 0 bases, with 21 bases left between them. The CDR3 sequence is 20 residues long.

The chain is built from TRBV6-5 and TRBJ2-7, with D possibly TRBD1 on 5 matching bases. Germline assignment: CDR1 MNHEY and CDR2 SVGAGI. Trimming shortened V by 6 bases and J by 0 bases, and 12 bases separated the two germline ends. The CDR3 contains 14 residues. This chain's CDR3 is CASRGRTTSYEQYF. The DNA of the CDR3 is TGTGCCAGCAGGGGTAGGACAACCTCCTACGAGCAGTACTTC.

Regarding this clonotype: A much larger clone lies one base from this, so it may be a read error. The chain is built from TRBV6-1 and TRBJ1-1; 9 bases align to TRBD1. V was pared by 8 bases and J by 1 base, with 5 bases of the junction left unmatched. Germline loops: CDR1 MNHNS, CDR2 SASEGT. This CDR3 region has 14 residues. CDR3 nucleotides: TGTGCCAGCGACGAGGGACAGGGGAACACTGAAGCTTTCTTT. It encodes CASDEGQGNTEAFF.

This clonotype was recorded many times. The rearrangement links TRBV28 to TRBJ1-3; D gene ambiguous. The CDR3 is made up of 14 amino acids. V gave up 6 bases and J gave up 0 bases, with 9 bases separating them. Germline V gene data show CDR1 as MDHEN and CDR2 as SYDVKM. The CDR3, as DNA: TGTGCCAGCAGAACGGGAAGCTCTGGAAACACCATATATTTT. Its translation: CASRTGSSGNTIYF. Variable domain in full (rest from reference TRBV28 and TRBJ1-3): DVKVTQSSRYLVKRTGEKVFLECVQDMDHENMFWYRQDPGLGLRLIYFSYDVKMKEKGDIPEGYSVSREKKERFSLILESASTNQTSMYLCASRTGSSGNTIYFGEGSWLTVV.

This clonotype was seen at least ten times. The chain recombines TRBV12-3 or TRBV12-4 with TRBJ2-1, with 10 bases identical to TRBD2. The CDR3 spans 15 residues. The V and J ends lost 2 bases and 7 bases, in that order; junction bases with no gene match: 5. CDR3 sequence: CASSLKREGLNEQFF. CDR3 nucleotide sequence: TGTGCCAGCAGTTTAAAGCGGGAGGGCCTAAATGAGCAGTTCTTC.

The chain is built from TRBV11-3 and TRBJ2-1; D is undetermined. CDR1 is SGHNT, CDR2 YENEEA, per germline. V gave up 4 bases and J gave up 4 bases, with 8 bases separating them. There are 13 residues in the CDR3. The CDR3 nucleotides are TGTGCCAGCAGCTCAAGAATGTACAATGAGCAGTTCTTC. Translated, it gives CASSSRMYNEQFF. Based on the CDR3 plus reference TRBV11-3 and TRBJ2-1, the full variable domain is EAGVVQSPRYKIIEKKQPVAFWCNPISGHNTLYWYLQNLGQGPELLIRYENEEAVDDSQLPKDRFSAERLKGVDSTLKIQPAELGDSAVYLCASSSRMYNEQFFGPGTRLTVL.

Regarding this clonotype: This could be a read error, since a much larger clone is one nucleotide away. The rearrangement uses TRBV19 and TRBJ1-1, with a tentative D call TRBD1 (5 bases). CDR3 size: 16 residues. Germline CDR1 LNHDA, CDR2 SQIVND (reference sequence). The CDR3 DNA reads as TGTGCCAGTAGTATCACAGACAGATTTTTGAACGCTGAAGCTTTCTTT. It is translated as CASSITDRFLNAEAFF.

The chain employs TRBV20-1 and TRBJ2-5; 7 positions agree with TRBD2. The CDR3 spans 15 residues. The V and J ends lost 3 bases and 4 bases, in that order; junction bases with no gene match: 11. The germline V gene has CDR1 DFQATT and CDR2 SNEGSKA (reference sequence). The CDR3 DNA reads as TGCAGTGCTAGCGGGGAGGGGCGGGAAGTAGAGACCCAGTACTTC. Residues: CSASGEGREVETQYF.

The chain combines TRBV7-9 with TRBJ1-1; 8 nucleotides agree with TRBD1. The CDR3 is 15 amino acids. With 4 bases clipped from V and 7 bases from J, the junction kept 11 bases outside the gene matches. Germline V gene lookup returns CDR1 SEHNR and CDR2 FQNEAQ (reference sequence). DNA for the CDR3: TGTGCCAGCAGCTCACTCACAGGGGGGGCGAGTGAAGCTTTCTTT. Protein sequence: CASSSLTGGASEAFF. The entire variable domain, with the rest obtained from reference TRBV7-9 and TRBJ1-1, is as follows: DTGVSQNPRHKITKRGQNVTFRCDPISEHNRLYWYRQTLGQGPEFLTYFQNEAQLEKSRLLSDRFSAERPKGSFSTLEIQRTEQGDSAMYLCASSSLTGGASEAFFGQGTRLTVV.

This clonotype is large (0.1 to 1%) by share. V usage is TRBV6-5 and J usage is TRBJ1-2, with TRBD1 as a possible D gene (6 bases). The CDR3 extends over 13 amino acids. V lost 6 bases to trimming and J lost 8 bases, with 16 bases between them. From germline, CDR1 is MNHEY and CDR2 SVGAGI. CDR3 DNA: TGTGCCAGCAGCGATCGGGGGCTGGGGGGCTACACCTTC. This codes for CASSDRGLGGYTF.

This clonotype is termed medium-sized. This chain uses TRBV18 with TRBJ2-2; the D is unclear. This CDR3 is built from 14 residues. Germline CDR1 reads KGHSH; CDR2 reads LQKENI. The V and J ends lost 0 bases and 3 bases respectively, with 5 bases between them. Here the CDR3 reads CASSPPPDTGELFF. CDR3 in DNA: TGTGCCAGCTCACCACCGCCGGACACCGGGGAGCTGTTTTTT.

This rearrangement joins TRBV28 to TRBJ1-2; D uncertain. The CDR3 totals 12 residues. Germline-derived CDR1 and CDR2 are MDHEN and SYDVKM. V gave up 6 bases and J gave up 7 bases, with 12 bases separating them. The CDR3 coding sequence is TGTGCCAGCAGCACCTCGGAACTTGGCTACACCTTC. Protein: CASSTSELGYTF.

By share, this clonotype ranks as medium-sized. The CDR3 DNA reads TGTGCCAGCTCACCCTCACAGGCCCGCTCTGGAAACACCATATATTTT. It translates to CASSPSQARSGNTIYF. This rearrangement joins TRBV18 to TRBJ1-3, with a tentative D call TRBD1 (5 bases). Germline CDR1 reads KGHSH; CDR2 reads LQKENI. V shed 3 bases and J shed 0 bases, with 12 bases lying between them. The CDR3 extends over 16 amino acids.

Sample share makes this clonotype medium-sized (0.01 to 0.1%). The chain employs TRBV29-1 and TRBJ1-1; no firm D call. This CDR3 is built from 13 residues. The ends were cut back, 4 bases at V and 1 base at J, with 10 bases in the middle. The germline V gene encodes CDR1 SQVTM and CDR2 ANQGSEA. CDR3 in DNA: TGCAGCGTTGCATCCGACCCGAACACTGAAGCTTTCTTT. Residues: CSVASDPNTEAFF. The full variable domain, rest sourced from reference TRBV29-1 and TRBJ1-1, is SAVISQKPSRDICQRGTSLTIQCQVDSQVTMMFWYRQQPGQSLTLIATANQGSEATYESGFVIDKFPISRPNLTFSTLTVSNMSPEDSSIYLCSVASDPNTEAFFGQGTRLTVV.

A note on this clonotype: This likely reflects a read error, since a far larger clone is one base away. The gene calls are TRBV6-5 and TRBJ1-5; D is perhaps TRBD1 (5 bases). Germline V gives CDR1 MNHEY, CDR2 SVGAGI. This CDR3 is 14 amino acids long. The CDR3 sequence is CVSSYGGDNQPQHF. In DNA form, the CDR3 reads TGTGTCAGCAGTTACGGAGGGGACAATCAGCCCCAGCATTTT.

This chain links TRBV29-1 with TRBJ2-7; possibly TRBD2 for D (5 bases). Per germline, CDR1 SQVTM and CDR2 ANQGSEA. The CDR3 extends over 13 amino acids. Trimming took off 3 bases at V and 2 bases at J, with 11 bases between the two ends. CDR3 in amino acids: CSVEGRGAYEQYF. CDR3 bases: TGCAGCGTTGAGGGTCGGGGAGCCTACGAGCAGTACTTC.

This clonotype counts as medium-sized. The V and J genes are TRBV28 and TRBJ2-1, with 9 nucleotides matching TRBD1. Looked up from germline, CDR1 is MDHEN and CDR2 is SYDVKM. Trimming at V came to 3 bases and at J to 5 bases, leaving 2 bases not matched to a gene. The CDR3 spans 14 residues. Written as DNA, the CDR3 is TGTGCCAGCAGTTTCGGACAGGGGAACAATGAGCAGTTCTTC. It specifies CASSFGQGNNEQFF.

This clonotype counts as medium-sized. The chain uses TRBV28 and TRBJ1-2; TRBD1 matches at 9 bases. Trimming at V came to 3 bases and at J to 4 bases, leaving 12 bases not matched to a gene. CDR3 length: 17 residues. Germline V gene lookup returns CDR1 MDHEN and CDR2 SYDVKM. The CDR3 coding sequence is TGTGCCAGCAGTTTTCGTCGGGGACAGGGAAATAGCTATGGCTACACCTTC. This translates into CASSFRRGQGNSYGYTF.

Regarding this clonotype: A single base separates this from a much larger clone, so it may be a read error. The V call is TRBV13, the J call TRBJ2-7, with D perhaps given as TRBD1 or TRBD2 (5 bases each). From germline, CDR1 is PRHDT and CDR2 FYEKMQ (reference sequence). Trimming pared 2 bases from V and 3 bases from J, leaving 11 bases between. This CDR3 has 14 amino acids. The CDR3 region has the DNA TGTGCCAGCAGCTTAATGGGGGTCGTCTACGAGCAGTACTTC. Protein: CASSLMGVVYEQYF.

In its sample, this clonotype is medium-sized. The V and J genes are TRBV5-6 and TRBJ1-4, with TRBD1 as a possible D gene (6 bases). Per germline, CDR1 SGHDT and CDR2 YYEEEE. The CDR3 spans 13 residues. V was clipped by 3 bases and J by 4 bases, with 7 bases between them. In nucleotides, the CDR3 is TGTGCCAGCAGCTGGACAGTTAATGAAAAACTGTTTTTT. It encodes CASSWTVNEKLFF. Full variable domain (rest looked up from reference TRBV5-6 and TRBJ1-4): DAGVTQSPTHLIKTRGQQVTLRCSPKSGHDTVSWYQQALGQGPQFIFQYYEEEERQRGNFPDRFSGHQFPNYSSELNVNALLLGDSALYLCASSWTVNEKLFFGSGTQLSVL.

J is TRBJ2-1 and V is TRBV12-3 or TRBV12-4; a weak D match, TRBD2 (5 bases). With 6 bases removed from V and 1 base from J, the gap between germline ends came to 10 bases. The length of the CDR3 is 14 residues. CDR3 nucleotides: TGTGCCAGCAGCCCCCGGGGTTCCTACAATGAGCAGTTCTTC. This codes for CASSPRGSYNEQFF.

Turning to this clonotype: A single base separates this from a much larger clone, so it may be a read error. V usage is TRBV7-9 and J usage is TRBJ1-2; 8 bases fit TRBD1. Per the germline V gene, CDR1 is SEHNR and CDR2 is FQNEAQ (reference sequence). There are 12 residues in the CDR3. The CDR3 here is CAISLQGGRYTF. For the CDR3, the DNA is TGTGCCATCAGCTTACAGGGGGGGAGGTACACCTTC.

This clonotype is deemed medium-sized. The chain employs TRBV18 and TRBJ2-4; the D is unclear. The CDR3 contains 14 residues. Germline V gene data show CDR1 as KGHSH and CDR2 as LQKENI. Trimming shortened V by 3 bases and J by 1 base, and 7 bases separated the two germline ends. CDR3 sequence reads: CASSPQGAKNIQYF. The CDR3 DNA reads TGTGCCAGCTCACCTCAAGGGGCCAAAAACATTCAGTACTTC.